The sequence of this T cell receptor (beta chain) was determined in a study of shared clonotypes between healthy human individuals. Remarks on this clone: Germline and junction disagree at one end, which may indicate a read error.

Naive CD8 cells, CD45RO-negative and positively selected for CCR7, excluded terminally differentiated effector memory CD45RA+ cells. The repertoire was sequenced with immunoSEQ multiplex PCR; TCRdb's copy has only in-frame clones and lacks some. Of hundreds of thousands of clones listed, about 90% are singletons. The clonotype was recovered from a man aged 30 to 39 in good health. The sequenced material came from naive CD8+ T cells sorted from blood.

The CDR3 sequence: CSVEGPNPSSYEQYF. DNA for the CDR3: TGCAGCGTCGAAGGTCCTAATCCGAGCTCCTACGAGCAGTACTTC. The chain has TRBV29-1 and TRBJ2-7; D gene uncertain. CDR1 is SQVTM, CDR2 ANQGSEA, per germline. The length of the CDR3 is 15 residues.